This T cell receptor (beta chain) was sequenced in a study of shared clonotypes between healthy human individuals. In this sample, this clone turned up many times. Other DNA sequences in this specimen translate into the identical CDR3. The ends were cut back, 6 bases at V and 0 bases at J, with 12 bases in the middle. The CDR3 length is 14 residues. CDR1 is MNHEY, CDR2 SVGAGI, per germline. When replicate PCRs were run on sorted subsets, they used about 220 ng DNA, around 33,000 T cell genomes. Produced via immunoSEQ multiplex PCR; TCRdb's table is partial and in-frame only. The table includes hundreds of thousands of clones, roughly 70% detected once.

The specimen was memory CD4+ T cells sorted from blood. Subset given: CD45RA-negative fraction. The clonotype originates from a woman in her 30s in good health. The V and J genes are TRBV6-5 and TRBJ2-7, with D perhaps TRBD2 (6 bases). DNA of the CDR3: TGTGCCAGCAGACGGGACTTCAGCTCCTACGAGCAGTACTTC. It encodes CASRRDFSSYEQYF.